This T cell receptor (beta chain) was captured by sequencing in a study of cytomegalovirus exposure and HLA in healthy donors. Study-wide points: A later look showed TCR association rates differing by HLA locus, highest for DRB1 and lowest for HLA-C.

The CDR3 extends over 14 amino acids. V lost 6 bases to trimming and J lost 4 bases; unmatched junction nucleotides: 6. Germline loops: CDR1 MNHNS, CDR2 SASEGT. The primer mix had 60 Vbeta and 13 Jbeta primers. Repertoires were generated with immunoSEQ multiplex PCR, while TCRdb's copy carries only in-frame clones and drops some. The sample lists about 160,000 clones; around three quarters were seen once. To note about this clone: Its antigen remains unidentified.

All the people who gave samples were healthy bone marrow donors. The J gene is TRBJ1-5, the V gene TRBV6-1; 7 positions match TRBD1. The sequenced sample was PBMCs. The receptor's source is a man in his forties in good health and CMV-seronegative. This CDR3 reads CASRSSGQNQPQHF. The CDR3 DNA follows: TGTGCCAGCAGAAGCTCGGGACAGAATCAGCCCCAGCATTTT.